Presented here are 19 T cell receptor beta chains from one specimen sequenced in a study of graft-versus-host responses after intestinal transplantation. Produced via immunoSEQ multiplex PCR; TCRdb's table is partial and in-frame only. The sample includes tens of thousands of clones, about 90% of them seen just once. Sequences were derived from PBMCs, sampled about 330 days after intestinal transplant. The receptors originated from a human patient who received an intestinal transplant, so some T cells may come from the graft donor.

The chain joins TRBV6-5 to TRBJ1-5, with 8 nucleotides matching TRBD1. V lost 8 bases and J lost 6; bases outside the gene matches: 12. The CDR3 extends over 15 amino acids. Germline CDR1 and CDR2: MNHEY and SVGAGI. CDR3 loop: CASSRGREGGQPQHF. The CDR3 bases are TGTGCCAGCTCCAGGGGGCGCGAAGGGGGTCAGCCCCAGCATTTT.

The genes are TRBV1 and TRBJ2-1. TRBV1 is described as a pseudogene. This CDR3 is built from 19 residues. The CDR3 is CTSSQDLKATRSSYNEQFF. CDR3 sequence (DNA): TGCACCAGCAGCCAAGATTTAAAGGCTACCAGAAGCTCCTACAATGAGCAGTTCTTC.

The rearrangement joins TRBV29-1 to TRBJ2-7; TRBD1 is a possible D gene (6 bases). The CDR3 covers 13 residues. Germline values: CDR1 SQVTM, CDR2 ANQGSEA. Trimming shortened V by 5 bases and J by 4 bases, and 15 bases separated the two germline ends. CDR3 sequence (DNA): TGCAGCGTTTCACAGGGTGACTCGTACGAGCAGTACTTC. Its protein product is CSVSQGDSYEQYF.

The J gene is TRBJ2-1, the V gene TRBV5-6, with no clear D. The germline CDR1 and CDR2 sequences are SGHDT and YYEEEE. CDR3 length equals 16 residues. V was clipped by 2 bases and J by 0 bases, with 12 bases between them. CDR3: CASSFVLLYSYNEQFF. Written as DNA, the CDR3 is TGTGCCAGCAGCTTCGTTCTTCTCTACTCCTACAATGAGCAGTTCTTC.

This clone was counted once. The rearrangement joins TRBV27 to TRBJ2-7; D possibly corresponds to TRBD1 (5 bases). The germline V and J ends were trimmed by 11 bases and 7 bases, with 30 bases remaining between them. From germline, CDR1 is MNHEY and CDR2 SMNVEV (reference sequence). The CDR3 is 16 residues long. The DNA for the CDR3 is TGTGCCGTTACCCCTTGGGTGGGGCCTCGTCACTCGGAGCAGTACTTC. This translates into CAVTPWVGPRHSEQYF.

J is TRBJ1-1 and V is TRBV7-9, with TRBD1 matching over 9 bases. With 3 bases clipped from V and 4 bases from J, the junction kept 0 bases outside the gene matches. The germline V gene encodes CDR1 SEHNR and CDR2 FQNEAQ (reference sequence). The CDR3 is made up of 13 amino acids. CDR3 coding DNA: TGTGCCAGCAGCTTGGACAGGGGCACTGAAGCTTTCTTT. Amino acid sequence: CASSLDRGTEAFF.

V and J are TRBV29-1 and TRBJ1-4; D possibly corresponds to TRBD1 (5 bases). Trimming stripped 4 bases from V and 0 bases from J, with 6 bases between. The CDR3 spans 13 residues. Germline V gene lookup returns CDR1 SQVTM and CDR2 ANQGSEA. CDR3 sequence: CSVVGATNEKLFF. The CDR3 DNA follows: TGCAGCGTTGTGGGGGCAACTAATGAAAAACTGTTTTTT. Complete variable domain (other parts from reference TRBV29-1 and TRBJ1-4): SAVISQKPSRDICQRGTSLTIQCQVDSQVTMMFWYRQQPGQSLTLIATANQGSEATYESGFVIDKFPISRPNLTFSTLTVSNMSPEDSSIYLCSVVGATNEKLFFGSGTQLSVL.

This chain links TRBV18 with TRBJ2-1; 9 nucleotides align to TRBD2. Germline V gene data show CDR1 as KGHSH and CDR2 as LQKENI. The CDR3 is 16 residues long. The junction had 4 bases not matched to a gene; V was cut back by 4 bases and J by 0 bases. The CDR3 coding sequence is TGTGCCAGCTCACTTAATAGCGGGAGCTCCTACAATGAGCAGTTCTTC. Its protein is CASSLNSGSSYNEQFF.

The rearrangement links TRBV9 to TRBJ2-1, with D hard to call. The CDR3 contains 11 residues. The germline CDR1 and CDR2 sequences are SGDLS and YYNGEE. The ends were cut back, 0 bases at V and 9 bases at J, with 4 bases in the middle. As DNA, the CDR3 is TGTGCCAGCAGCGTAGGGACTGAGCAGTTCTTC. It is translated as CASSVGTEQFF.

This clone has just a few counts. The CDR3 DNA is TGTGCCAGCAGGCGGGACATAGCATCCTACGAGCAGTACTTC. Its translation: CASRRDIASYEQYF. The chain employs TRBV2 and TRBJ2-7; D tentatively fits TRBD1 or TRBD2 (6 bases each). Trimming removed 6 bases at V and 1 base at J, with 13 bases between. Per germline, CDR1 SNHLY and CDR2 FYNNEI. There are 14 residues in the CDR3.

CDR3 nucleotides: TGTGCCAGCAGCTTGGATCCGGGAAACTGGACTGAAGCTTTCTTT. Protein sequence: CASSLDPGNWTEAFF. The V call is TRBV5-6, the J call TRBJ1-1, with D unresolved. V was trimmed by 0 bases and J by 5 bases, leaving 14 bases between them. Germline assignment: CDR1 SGHDT and CDR2 YYEEEE. This CDR3 spans 15 amino acids. Full variable domain (rest looked up from reference TRBV5-6 and TRBJ1-1): DAGVTQSPTHLIKTRGQQVTLRCSPKSGHDTVSWYQQALGQGPQFIFQYYEEEERQRGNFPDRFSGHQFPNYSSELNVNALLLGDSALYLCASSLDPGNWTEAFFGQGTRLTVV.

This chain uses TRBV6-6 with TRBJ1-3; D call uncertain. Trimming removed 0 bases at V and 3 bases at J, with 0 bases between. This CDR3 comprises 12 residues. Germline CDR1 and CDR2: MNHNY and SVGAGI (reference sequence). CDR3 amino acids: CASSYSGNTIYF. The CDR3, as DNA: TGTGCCAGCAGTTACTCTGGAAACACCATATATTTT.

The rearrangement joins TRBV4-1 to TRBJ2-2; 8 bases match TRBD2. V shed 1 base, J shed 8 bases, and the junction held 12 bases outside the gene matches. Germline V gene sequence: CDR1 MGHRA, CDR2 YSYEKL. The CDR3 loop spans 17 amino acids. Here the CDR3 reads CASSQGAGELVSGELFF. CDR3 sequence (DNA): TGCGCCAGCAGCCAAGGAGCGGGAGAGTTAGTTTCTGGGGAGCTGTTTTTT.

This clone was recorded a few times. V usage is TRBV7-2 and J usage is TRBJ2-7, with TRBD1 identical over 10 bases. The junction had 3 bases not matched to a gene; V was cut back by 5 bases and J by 5 bases. This CDR3 comprises 13 residues. Germline V gene sequence: CDR1 SGHTA, CDR2 FQGNSA. CDR3 nucleotide sequence: TGTGCCAGCAGCCTGGACAGGGGGGACGAGCAGTACTTC. The encoded protein is CASSLDRGDEQYF.

The chain links TRBV14 to TRBJ2-3; D unresolved. Germline V gives CDR1 SGHDN, CDR2 FVKESK. The CDR3 is 13 residues long. V was shortened by 0 bases and J by 4 bases, with 5 bases between the two germline ends. DNA of the CDR3: TGTGCCAGCAGCCAAGATATCGCAGATACGCAGTATTTT. This gives the protein CASSQDIADTQYF.

The sample holds one count of this clone. The chain employs TRBV5-6 and TRBJ2-1; 7 nucleotides match TRBD1. Trimming at V came to 4 bases and at J to 9 bases, leaving 19 bases not matched to a gene. This CDR3 contains 17 residues. Germline V gives CDR1 SGHDT, CDR2 YYEEEE. As DNA, the CDR3 is TGTGCCAGCAGCGGAGCTTTGACAGGGCTGGTAGGTATTGAGCAGTTCTTC. Translated, it gives CASSGALTGLVGIEQFF.

This chain uses TRBV11-3 with TRBJ1-2; D not certain. The length of the CDR3 is 12 residues. Trimming removed 2 bases at V and 3 bases at J, with 4 bases between. CDR1 and CDR2 (germline): SGHNT, YENEEA. CDR3: CASSLLDYGYTF. DNA for the CDR3: TGTGCCAGCAGCTTACTGGACTATGGCTACACCTTC.

The genes are TRBV28 and TRBJ1-6; D is unresolved. In germline, CDR1 is MDHEN, CDR2 SYDVKM. V was trimmed by 2 bases and J by 7 bases, leaving 9 bases between them. This CDR3 is built from 14 residues. The CDR3 sequence: CASSLGPGNSPLHF. The DNA of the CDR3 is TGTGCCAGCAGTTTAGGGCCTGGGAATTCACCCCTCCACTTT. Full variable domain (outside the CDR3, taken from reference TRBV28 and TRBJ1-6): DVKVTQSSRYLVKRTGEKVFLECVQDMDHENMFWYRQDPGLGLRLIYFSYDVKMKEKGDIPEGYSVSREKKERFSLILESASTNQTSMYLCASSLGPGNSPLHFGNGTRLTVT.

This rearrangement joins TRBV27 to TRBJ2-5; possible D gene TRBD2, 5 bases. The CDR3 extends over 15 amino acids. With 8 bases removed from V and 0 bases from J, the gap between germline ends came to 16 bases. Per the germline V gene, CDR1 is MNHEY and CDR2 is SMNVEV (reference sequence). This CDR3 is CASRPCEDYQETQYF. CDR3 coding DNA: TGTGCCAGCCGTCCCTGTGAGGACTACCAAGAGACCCAGTACTTC.